This T cell receptor (beta chain) was retrieved from a study of blood T cells in healthy people across ages. The study, taken as a whole, reports: As age increased, TCR beta diversity per million T cells fell in a roughly linear fashion. With naive T cell percentage, TCR beta diversity showed a strong correlation.

Next came a second PCR, run for about 7 to 12 cycles, which used a sample-barcoded 5' primer along with a J-beta primer mix. Every molecule of cDNA carried a tag from a template-switch adaptor with 12 random nucleotides. Each CDR3 protein is one row after TCRdb ran MiXCR on the 5' RACE reads. The sample includes 1.5 million to 2 million distinct CDR3 sequences, around half of them seen just once. Germline V gives CDR1 LGHNA, CDR2 YSLEER. Trimming took 3 bases from V and 8 from J; bases not matched to a gene: 6. The CDR3 contains 15 residues. The table lists this clonotype with a few counts. What it binds is not known.

Sample: blood. The chain is built from TRBV4-3 and TRBJ2-1, with 11 bases identical to TRBD2. The receptor was derived from a woman in her 40s in good health. CDR3 sequence (DNA): TGCGCCAGCAGCCAGTTAGCGGGGGGGCGCCATGAGCAGTTCTTC. It yields the protein CASSQLAGGRHEQFF.